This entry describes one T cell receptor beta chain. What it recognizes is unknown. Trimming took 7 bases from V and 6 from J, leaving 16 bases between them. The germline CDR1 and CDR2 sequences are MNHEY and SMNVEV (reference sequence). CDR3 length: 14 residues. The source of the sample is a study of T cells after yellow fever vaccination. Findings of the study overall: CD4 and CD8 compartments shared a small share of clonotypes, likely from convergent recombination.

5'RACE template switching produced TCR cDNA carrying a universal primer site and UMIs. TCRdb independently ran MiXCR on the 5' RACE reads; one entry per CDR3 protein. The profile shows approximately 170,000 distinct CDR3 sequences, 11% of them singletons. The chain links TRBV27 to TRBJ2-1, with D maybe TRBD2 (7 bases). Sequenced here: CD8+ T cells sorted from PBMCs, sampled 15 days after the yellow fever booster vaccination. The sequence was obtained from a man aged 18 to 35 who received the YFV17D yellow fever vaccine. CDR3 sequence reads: CASNPGGQGNEQFF. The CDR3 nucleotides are TGTGCCAGCAATCCCGGGGGGCAGGGCAATGAGCAGTTCTTC.